This T cell receptor (beta chain) was captured by sequencing in a study of cytotoxic CD8 clonotypes in ibrutinib-treated CLL. With cryopreserved PBMCs as the source, 1.5 to 2.5 micrograms of genomic DNA went to TCR beta libraries. Study conclusions and caveats: Once treatment began, public clonotypes, which were uncommon, contracted or stayed stable.

Produced via immunoSEQ multiplex PCR; TCRdb's table is partial and in-frame only. The sample shows about 50,000 clones, less than 85% of them seen only once. V was trimmed by 4 bases and J by 1 base, leaving 10 bases between them. The CDR3 is made up of 14 amino acids. The germline V gene encodes CDR1 MNHNS and CDR2 SASEGT. A few counts support this clone. The antigen is unknown. The source is a human donor with chronic lymphocytic leukemia. This rearrangement joins TRBV6-1 to TRBJ1-1, with D unclear. The specimen comprised PBMCs, sampled after 24 months of ibrutinib treatment. CDR3 protein: CASSVDGSNTEAFF. CDR3 bases: TGTGCCAGCAGTGTGGACGGGTCGAACACTGAAGCTTTCTTT.